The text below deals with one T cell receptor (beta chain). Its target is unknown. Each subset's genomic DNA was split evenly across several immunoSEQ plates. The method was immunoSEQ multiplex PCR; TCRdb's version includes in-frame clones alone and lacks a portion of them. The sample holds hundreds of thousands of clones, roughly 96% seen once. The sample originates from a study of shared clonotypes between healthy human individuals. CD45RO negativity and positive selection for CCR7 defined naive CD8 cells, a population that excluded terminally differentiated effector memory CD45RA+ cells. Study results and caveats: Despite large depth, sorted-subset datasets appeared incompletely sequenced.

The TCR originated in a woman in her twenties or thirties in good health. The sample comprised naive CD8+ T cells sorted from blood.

DNA of the CDR3: TGTGCCAGTAGTCTATCCCTTTACACGCCTGATTATGGCTACACCTTC. It specifies CASSLSLYTPDYGYTF. V usage is TRBV19 and J usage is TRBJ1-2; D unclear. Trimming pared 5 bases from V and 5 bases from J, leaving 21 bases between. Germline V gene data show CDR1 as LNHDA and CDR2 as SQIVND (reference sequence). This CDR3 contains 16 residues. The full variable domain, with the rest looked up from reference TRBV19 and TRBJ1-2, is DGGITQSPKYLFRKEGQNVTLSCEQNLNHDAMYWYRQDPGQGLRLIYYSQIVNDFQKGDIAEGYSVSREKKESFPLTVTSAQKNPTAFYLCASSLSLYTPDYGYTFGSGTRLTVV.